This T cell receptor beta chain was captured by sequencing in a study of human T cells and chemical hapten exposure. Study-wide points: Expanded TCRs formed significantly more large CDR3 similarity clusters than controls.

Time point in this sample: patch test 2, 6 weeks after DPC sensitization. Treatment here: therapeutic diphenylcyclopropenone sensitization with weekly scalp DPC. CDR1 and CDR2 from the germline V gene are MNHEY and SMNVEV (reference sequence). Trimming removed 3 bases from V and 2 bases from J, with 11 bases in between. This CDR3 is 14 amino acids long. This clonotype showed up just a few times. Its antigen remains unidentified. Each CDR3 protein gets one entry after TCRdb re-called the RACE reads with MiXCR. The sample has fewer than 90,000 distinct CDR3 sequences, 5% to 8.5% seen once. The sequencing used whole blood, collected in connection with sensitization to the hapten diphenylcyclopropenone (DPC). The clonotype originates from a woman aged 25-40 years with alopecia areata. Some clones in this sample may be carry-over from other donors' samples. The chain employs TRBV27 and TRBJ2-7; TRBD1 might be the D (5 bases). In DNA, the CDR3 is TGTGCCAGCAGTTTCAACGGACAAGCCTACGAGCAGTACTTC. Protein sequence: CASSFNGQAYEQYF.